These 5 T cell receptor beta chains came from one sample sequenced in a study of blood T cell repertoires in COVID-19. Generated by immunoSEQ multiplex PCR, the TCRdb table keeps only in-frame clones and is missing some. The table lists around 290,000 clones, roughly nine tenths of them singletons. What was sequenced was PBMCs or T cells enriched from blood (not recorded which). The source of these receptors is a woman in her forties who had recovered from COVID-19.

The rearrangement links TRBV7-8 to TRBJ2-1; 8 bases are shared with TRBD2. There are 15 residues in the CDR3. The V segment lost 3 bases and the J segment 0 bases; nucleotides outside the gene matches: 1. Germline CDR1 SGHVS, CDR2 FQNEAQ. The CDR3 DNA sequence: TGTGCCAGCAGCTTGAGCGGGAGCTCCTACAATGAGCAGTTCTTC. Protein product: CASSLSGSSYNEQFF.

This chain links TRBV18 with TRBJ2-5; 14 bases are shared with TRBD2. CDR1 and CDR2 from the germline V gene are KGHSH and LQKENI. V gave up 1 base and J gave up 5 bases; unmatched junction bases: 6. This CDR3 spans 17 amino acids. This CDR3 is CASSPRTSGRPGETQYF. CDR3 nucleotide sequence: TGTGCCAGCTCACCACGGACTAGCGGGAGGCCGGGGGAGACCCAGTACTTC.

The chain is built from TRBV12-3 or TRBV12-4 and TRBJ2-1; TRBD2 matches 8 bases. V lost 10 bases and J lost 6; bases outside the gene matches: 8. CDR3 length: 13 residues. CDR3 DNA sequence: TGTGCCACATTTAGCGGGGCGGGCAATGAGCAGTTCTTC. It specifies CATFSGAGNEQFF.

This chain links TRBV19 with TRBJ2-7; 10 bases match TRBD1. From germline, CDR1 is LNHDA and CDR2 SQIVND (reference sequence). CDR3 size: 14 residues. V shed 2 bases and J 5 bases; nucleotides not matched to a gene: 3. CDR3 sequence: CASSIRQGAHEQYF. The CDR3 region has the DNA TGTGCCAGTAGTATACGACAGGGGGCCCACGAGCAGTACTTC.

The chain has TRBV19 and TRBJ1-6; D not resolved. Germline V gene sequence: CDR1 LNHDA, CDR2 SQIVND (reference sequence). The length of the CDR3 is 15 residues. V dropped 10 bases and J dropped 10 bases, with 23 bases sitting between them. DNA of the CDR3: TGTGCCACCAACAGCGGATTTATCTCAGGCTCACCCCTCCACTTT. Amino acid sequence: CATNSGFISGSPLHF. Combining the CDR3 with reference TRBV19 and TRBJ1-6 gives the whole variable domain DGGITQSPKYLFRKEGQNVTLSCEQNLNHDAMYWYRQDPGQGLRLIYYSQIVNDFQKGDIAEGYSVSREKKESFPLTVTSAQKNPTAFYLCATNSGFISGSPLHFGNGTRLTVT.